The rows below give T cell receptor beta chains drawn from one sample of a study of untreated major depressive disorder. Assay: immunoSEQ multiplex PCR; the TCRdb copy retains only in-frame clones and omits some. The table has around 20,000 clones, roughly nine tenths seen once. The sequenced sample consisted of CD4+ T cells from PBMCs. These receptor sequences come from a woman aged 40 to 50 in good health. CDR3s include the opening cysteine and the closing phenylalanine or tryptophan.

j_call: TRBJ2-2
v_call: TRBV7-2
cdr3_aa: CASSLQGSTGELFF

j_call: TRBJ1-4
v_call: TRBV4-1
cdr3_aa: CASSPYVTNEKLFF

j_call: TRBJ2-1
v_call: TRBV4-1
cdr3_aa: CASSQVIVSAGGNEQFF

j_call: TRBJ2-1
v_call: TRBV5-1
cdr3_aa: CASSLAGGLFRGNEQFF

j_call: TRBJ2-5
v_call: TRBV7-7
cdr3_aa: CASSLAGGLQETQYF

j_call: TRBJ1-5
v_call: TRBV4-3
cdr3_aa: CASSQDNQGGQPQHF

j_call: TRBJ2-7
v_call: TRBV5-5
cdr3_aa: CASSLGPGQGSYEQYF

j_call: TRBJ2-1
v_call: TRBV5-1
cdr3_aa: CASSLGAGGPSYNEQFF

j_call: TRBJ2-7
v_call: TRBV5-5
cdr3_aa: CASMVTSGYEQYF

j_call: TRBJ2-7
v_call: TRBV27
cdr3_aa: CASSWEPPGLAGSEQYF

j_call: TRBJ2-7
v_call: TRBV7-7
cdr3_aa: CASSTGLDAVEQYF

j_call: TRBJ2-3
v_call: TRBV7-6
cdr3_aa: CASSSLLPDTQYF

j_call: TRBJ2-2
v_call: TRBV19
cdr3_aa: CASSIVNRANGELFF

j_call: TRBJ1-4
v_call: TRBV5-1
cdr3_aa: CASSLGAGQGNEKLFF

j_call: TRBJ2-3
v_call: TRBV5-5
cdr3_aa: CASSPLSTDTQYF

j_call: TRBJ2-1
v_call: TRBV4-1
cdr3_aa: CASSQSPDGRGRQFF

j_call: TRBJ1-2
v_call: TRBV28
cdr3_aa: CATNGQTSYGYTF

j_call: TRBJ1-1
v_call: TRBV5-1
cdr3_aa: CASFFSPRGSVMNTEAFF

j_call: TRBJ1-5
v_call: TRBV7-8
cdr3_aa: CASSKDRGNQPQHF

j_call: TRBJ1-5
v_call: TRBV25-1
cdr3_aa: CASSEGTDTYSNQPQHF

j_call: TRBJ2-7
v_call: TRBV28
cdr3_aa: CASWSGYEQYF

j_call: TRBJ2-3
v_call: TRBV28
cdr3_aa: CASSLGVGPTDTQYF

j_call: TRBJ1-2
v_call: TRBV6-1
cdr3_aa: CASRLTGGYTF